The next 32 T cell receptor beta chains were all read from a single sample in a study of shared clonotypes between healthy human individuals. Profiling relied on immunoSEQ multiplex PCR, and the TCRdb table lists in-frame clones only, not all of them. Of approximately 1.4 million clones listed, around 98% are singletons. Sequencing input: naive CD4+ T cells sorted from blood. The subset here: CD45RA+ positively selected. The receptors here all came from a man aged 25 to 40 in good health.

This rearrangement joins TRBV19 to TRBJ2-7; tentatively, D is TRBD2 (6 bases). The germline gives CDR1 LNHDA, CDR2 SQIVND (reference sequence). V was pared by 1 base and J by 2 bases, with 9 bases between. The CDR3 covers 14 residues. The CDR3 loop reads CASSIGWTTYEQYF. In DNA form, the CDR3 reads TGTGCCAGTAGTATAGGTTGGACTACCTACGAGCAGTACTTC.

Only one count was recorded for this clone. The chain employs TRBV4-3 and TRBJ2-2; D not certain. The germline V and J ends were trimmed by 4 bases and 6 bases, with 9 bases remaining between them. The CDR3 loop spans 13 amino acids. CDR1 LGHNA and CDR2 YSLEER come from the germline V gene. CDR3 in amino acids: CASSLLLAGELFF. The CDR3 DNA reads as TGCGCCAGCAGCCTACTACTCGCCGGGGAGCTGTTTTTT.

The rearrangement links TRBV21-1 to TRBJ2-2; TRBD2 is taken as the D call from the table, unchecked against the DNA. TRBV21-1 is termed a pseudogene. CDR3 length equals 19 residues. CDR3 sequence reads: CASSKCGGPVSANTGELFF. The DNA for the CDR3 is TGTGCCAGCAGCAAGTGTGGCGGGCCTGTATCCGCGAACACCGGGGAGCTGTTTTTT.

The rearrangement joins TRBV10-3 to TRBJ1-1; D is ambiguous. Germline CDR1 and CDR2: ENHRY and SYGVKD. The V end was cut by 5 bases, the J end by 3 bases, with 10 bases between. The CDR3 loop spans 13 amino acids. CDR3 coding DNA: TGTGCCATCAGTCCATCGTGGGACACTGAAGCTTTCTTT. This translates into CAISPSWDTEAFF.

CDR3 sequence: CASSFGTGGEETQYF. CDR3 bases: TGTGCCAGCTCGTTCGGGACAGGGGGCGAAGAGACCCAGTACTTC. The chain has TRBV18 and TRBJ2-5; 12 nucleotides match TRBD1. The CDR3 loop spans 15 amino acids. CDR1 is KGHSH and CDR2 is LQKENI in the germline V gene. Trimming at V came to 6 bases and at J to 3 bases, leaving 5 bases not matched to a gene.

This chain connects TRBV15 to TRBJ2-5; a possible D gene is TRBD1 (6 bases). CDR1 is LNHNV and CDR2 is YYDKDF in the germline V gene (reference sequence). The CDR3 totals 16 residues. V lost 2 bases and J lost 10, with 23 bases in between. The CDR3 bases are TGTGCCACCAGCAGACCTCCGGGACAAGGAGGTTTAAACCAGTACTTC. Encoded protein: CATSRPPGQGGLNQYF.

The CDR3 loop reads CASSIGEANEQFF. The CDR3, as DNA: TGTGCCAGTAGTATAGGGGAGGCGAATGAGCAGTTCTTC. This chain connects TRBV19 to TRBJ2-1; a possible D gene is TRBD2 (6 bases). V lost 1 base, J lost 7 bases, and 8 bases lay in between. The length of the CDR3 is 13 residues. The germline gives CDR1 LNHDA, CDR2 SQIVND (reference sequence).

The chain employs TRBV6-6 and TRBJ2-1; TRBD2 is a possible D gene (5 bases). V was trimmed by 6 bases and J by 0 bases, leaving 12 bases between them. The CDR3 length is 15 residues. Germline V gene data show CDR1 as MNHNY and CDR2 as SVGAGI (reference sequence). The CDR3 DNA sequence: TGTGCCAGCAGCCGCTACCGGGACTCCTACAATGAGCAGTTCTTC. Translated: CASSRYRDSYNEQFF.

This clone was recorded once. V is TRBV30 and J is TRBJ2-7; 9 positions match TRBD2. The germline CDR1 and CDR2 sequences are GTSNPN and SVGIG (reference sequence). This CDR3 has 13 amino acids. Losses at the gene ends were 3 bases for V and 2 bases for J; bases not matched to a gene: 2. CDR3: CAWRTSGTYEQYF. The CDR3 coding sequence is TGTGCCTGGAGGACTAGCGGTACCTACGAGCAGTACTTC. Together with reference TRBV30 and TRBJ2-7, the CDR3 gives the full variable domain: SQTIHQWPATLVQPVGSPLSLECTVEGTSNPNLYWYRQAAGRGLQLLFYSVGIGQISSEVPQNLSASRPQDRQFILSSKKLLLSDSGFYLCAWRTSGTYEQYFGPGTRLTVT.

The chain couples TRBV28 to TRBJ2-1; TRBD1 is a possible D gene (6 bases). The CDR3 runs to 15 residues. The germline V gene has CDR1 MDHEN and CDR2 SYDVKM. Trimming left V 4 bases short and J 6 bases short, with 16 bases between. The CDR3 DNA sequence: TGTGCCAGCAGTTGGGAAGGACAGCTTAGCAATGAGCAGTTCTTC. Amino acids: CASSWEGQLSNEQFF.

The chain joins TRBV6-5 to TRBJ1-1; D gene unclear. Germline CDR1 reads MNHEY; CDR2 reads SVGAGI. Trimming pared 2 bases from V and 2 bases from J, leaving 15 bases between. This CDR3 is built from 16 residues. CDR3 nucleotide sequence: TGTGCCAGCAGTTACCTGACGGGCCGCGGAAACACTGAAGCTTTCTTT. As protein: CASSYLTGRGNTEAFF.

The count of this clone is one. The chain has TRBV6-5 and TRBJ2-5; 8 bases map to TRBD2. V shed 6 bases and J 7 bases; nucleotides not matched to a gene: 7. Germline V gene sequence: CDR1 MNHEY, CDR2 SVGAGI. The CDR3 is 13 amino acids. Here the CDR3 DNA reads TGTGCCAGCAGCCTAGCGGGCCCTCGGACCCAGTACTTC. Amino acid sequence: CASSLAGPRTQYF.

V usage is TRBV7-2 and J usage is TRBJ2-1; no definite D call. CDR1 and CDR2 from the germline V gene are SGHTA and FQGNSA. V shed 2 bases and J shed 9 bases, with 11 bases lying between them. The CDR3 length is 13 residues. CDR3 coding DNA: TGTGCCAGCAGCTTATCGGGTATGTTTGAGCAGTTCTTC. It yields the protein CASSLSGMFEQFF.

Concerning this clone itself: The sample carries other DNA sequences with the same CDR3. The V call is TRBV28, the J call TRBJ2-7, with TRBD1 matching over 7 bases. Germline assignment: CDR1 MDHEN and CDR2 SYDVKM. Trimming cost V 4 bases and J 0 bases; bases outside gene matches: 6. The CDR3 is 15 residues long. The CDR3: CASSSRTGFSYEQYF. Here the CDR3 DNA reads TGTGCCAGCAGTTCCCGGACAGGTTTCTCCTACGAGCAGTACTTC.

This rearrangement joins TRBV10-3 to TRBJ2-1; 12 nucleotides match TRBD2. Germline CDR1 is ENHRY and CDR2 is SYGVKD. This CDR3 has 12 amino acids. J gave up 16 bases and V 6 bases, and 7 bases lay outside the gene matches. The CDR3 reads CAISETSGRPFF. The CDR3, as DNA: TGTGCCATCAGCGAGACTAGCGGGAGACCATTCTTC.

This sequence joins TRBV6-5 and TRBJ2-5; no firm D call. V lost 4 bases and J lost 5, with 5 bases in between. From germline, CDR1 is MNHEY and CDR2 SVGAGI. There are 11 residues in the CDR3. DNA of the CDR3: TGTGCCAGCAGTTCTCGTGAGACCCAGTACTTC. This translates into CASSSRETQYF.

The V and J genes are TRBV5-1 and TRBJ2-3; D is undetermined. Germline CDR1 is SGHRS and CDR2 is YFSETQ. The CDR3 contains 15 residues. Trimming stripped 4 bases from V and 0 bases from J, with 12 bases between. CDR3 residues: CASSTPSGSTDTQYF. CDR3 in DNA: TGCGCCAGCAGCACCCCGTCCGGCAGCACAGATACGCAGTATTTT.

The rearrangement links TRBV27 to TRBJ1-5; D possibly corresponds to TRBD1 (5 bases). Germline CDR1 is MNHEY and CDR2 is SMNVEV (reference sequence). The CDR3 length is 17 residues. V was pared by 0 bases and J by 4 bases, with 16 bases between. The CDR3 DNA follows: TGTGCCAGCAGTTTATCCTCGATAGGGGTATGGAATCAGCCCCAGCATTTT. It yields the protein CASSLSSIGVWNQPQHF.

Concerning this clone: At the DNA level, this CDR3 is encoded by other sequences in the same sample as well. This chain joins TRBV11-2 and TRBJ2-7; maybe TRBD1 (6 bases). Germline CDR1 reads SGHAT; CDR2 reads FQNNGV. The CDR3 extends over 14 amino acids. The V and J ends lost 1 base and 0 bases respectively, with 7 bases between them. The CDR3 region has the DNA TGTGCCAGCAGCTTAGGAGGGGGCTCCTACGAGCAGTACTTC. This encodes CASSLGGGSYEQYF.

This clone was seen only once. The rearrangement joins TRBV11-2 to TRBJ2-7, with 11 bases matching TRBD2. This CDR3 region has 15 residues. Germline V gives CDR1 SGHAT, CDR2 FQNNGV. J was trimmed by 3 bases and V by 1 base; bases with no gene match: 2. The CDR3 protein is CASSLALAGVYEQYF. The CDR3 DNA is TGTGCCAGCAGCTTAGCACTAGCGGGAGTCTACGAGCAGTACTTC.

This chain connects TRBV18 to TRBJ1-1; D is undetermined. Germline assignment: CDR1 KGHSH and CDR2 LQKENI. This CDR3 region has 15 residues. Trimming removed 2 bases from V and 1 base from J, with 11 bases in between. The CDR3 sequence: CASSPFSTENTEAFF. DNA of the CDR3: TGTGCCAGCTCACCATTTTCCACAGAGAACACTGAAGCTTTCTTT. Based on the CDR3 plus reference TRBV18 and TRBJ1-1, the full variable domain is NAGVMQNPRHLVRRRGQEARLRCSPMKGHSHVYWYRQLPEEGLKFMVYLQKENIIDESGMPKERFSAEFPKEGPSILRIQQVVRGDSAAYFCASSPFSTENTEAFFGQGTRLTVV.

The V gene is TRBV14, the J gene TRBJ2-2; 8 bases fit TRBD1. CDR3 size: 15 residues. In germline, CDR1 is SGHDN, CDR2 FVKESK. The junction had 1 base not matched to a gene; V was cut back by 4 bases and J by 0 bases. CDR3 in DNA: TGTGCCAGCAGCCCGGACAGGGCGAACACCGGGGAGCTGTTTTTT. This codes for CASSPDRANTGELFF. The full variable domain, its missing parts supplied by reference TRBV14 and TRBJ2-2, is EAGVTQFPSHSVIEKGQTVTLRCDPISGHDNLYWYRRVMGKEIKFLLHFVKESKQDESGMPNNRFLAERTGGTYSTLKVQPAELEDSGVYFCASSPDRANTGELFFGEGSRLTVL.

V is TRBV18 and J is TRBJ2-3; D is possibly TRBD1 (6 bases). V was shortened by 6 bases and J by 3 bases, with 7 bases between the two germline ends. The CDR3 runs to 12 residues. From germline, CDR1 is KGHSH and CDR2 LQKENI. This CDR3 reads CASSTGTDTQYF. The CDR3 bases are TGTGCCAGCTCTACAGGGACAGATACGCAGTATTTT.

J is TRBJ2-1 and V is TRBV2, with a possible D match to TRBD2 (5 bases). CDR3 length: 14 residues. Per germline, CDR1 SNHLY and CDR2 FYNNEI. V gave up 6 bases and J gave up 4 bases, with 13 bases separating them. The CDR3, as DNA: TGTGCCAGCAGCCTACTAGTAAGTTACAATGAGCAGTTCTTC. Translation: CASSLLVSYNEQFF. The full variable domain, its missing parts supplied by reference TRBV2 and TRBJ2-1, is EPEVTQTPSHQVTQMGQEVILRCVPISNHLYFYWYRQILGQKVEFLVSFYNNEISEKSEIFDDQFSVERPDGSNFTLKIRSTKLEDSAMYFCASSLLVSYNEQFFGPGTRLTVL.

V is TRBV19 and J is TRBJ2-2; D is uncertain. The V end lost 2 bases, the J end lost 4 bases, and 8 bases lay between the germline ends. The CDR3 extends over 14 amino acids. The V gene's germline CDR1 is LNHDA and CDR2 SQIVND (reference sequence). The CDR3 region is CASSITSPTGELFF. CDR3 nucleotides: TGTGCCAGTAGTATAACGTCCCCCACCGGGGAGCTGTTTTTT.

This sequence joins TRBV6-1 and TRBJ1-5; 7 nucleotides line up with TRBD1. The CDR3 is 13 amino acids. J was trimmed by 4 bases and V by 8 bases; bases with no gene match: 5. The V gene's germline CDR1 is MNHNS and CDR2 SASEGT. The CDR3 nucleotides are TGTGCCAGCGGGACAGAGAGGAATCAGCCCCAGCATTTT. Translating it yields CASGTERNQPQHF.

The rearrangement joins TRBV13 to TRBJ2-5; a possible D gene is TRBD1 (6 bases). The CDR3 sequence is 15 residues long. From germline, CDR1 is PRHDT and CDR2 FYEKMQ (reference sequence). V lost 5 bases and J lost 3, with 16 bases in between. The CDR3 coding sequence is TGTGCCAGCAGCCGCCTTTCAGGGGCGGAAGAGACCCAGTACTTC. It yields the protein CASSRLSGAEETQYF.

The genes are TRBV11-2 and TRBJ2-3; 13 bases align to TRBD2. The CDR3 contains 18 residues. CDR1 is SGHAT and CDR2 is FQNNGV in the germline V gene. The V and J ends lost 5 bases and 2 bases, in that order; junction bases with no gene match: 10. CDR3 in DNA: TGTGCCAGCAGCCCCCCACCGACTAGCGGGAGGTTCACAGATACGCAGTATTTT. Amino acid sequence: CASSPPPTSGRFTDTQYF.

This chain connects TRBV2 to TRBJ2-3; D is perhaps TRBD2 (5 bases). Trimming left V 8 bases short and J 1 base short, with 16 bases between. This CDR3 has 15 residues. The V gene's germline CDR1 is SNHLY and CDR2 FYNNEI. CDR3 residues: CASGRLERGTDTQYF. In DNA form, the CDR3 reads TGTGCCAGCGGAAGACTCGAGAGGGGCACAGATACGCAGTATTTT.

This chain connects TRBV25-1 to TRBJ2-7; D ambiguous. The CDR3 runs to 14 residues. Trimming removed 1 base at V and 2 bases at J, with 9 bases between. Germline V gene data show CDR1 as MGHDK and CDR2 as SYGVNS. The CDR3: CASSELRATYEQYF. As DNA, the CDR3 is TGTGCCAGCAGTGAATTACGGGCGACCTACGAGCAGTACTTC.

Only one count was recorded for this clone. The chain couples TRBV27 to TRBJ2-5; tentatively, D is TRBD2 (6 bases). Trimming shortened V by 5 bases and J by 4 bases, and 14 bases separated the two germline ends. The CDR3 totals 14 residues. Germline V CDR1 and CDR2: MNHEY, SMNVEV (reference sequence). The CDR3, as DNA: TGTGCCAGCAGTCCCGTGGACTACCGAGAGACCCAGTACTTC. It specifies CASSPVDYRETQYF.

This chain joins TRBV6-1 and TRBJ2-3; 11 bases align to TRBD2. V dropped 4 bases and J dropped 1; count of bases not matched to a gene: 4. The CDR3 runs 16 residues. CDR1 is MNHNS and CDR2 is SASEGT in the germline V gene. Here the CDR3 reads CASSAVAGGGTDTQYF. The CDR3 region has the DNA TGTGCCAGCAGTGCTGTAGCGGGAGGGGGCACAGATACGCAGTATTTT.